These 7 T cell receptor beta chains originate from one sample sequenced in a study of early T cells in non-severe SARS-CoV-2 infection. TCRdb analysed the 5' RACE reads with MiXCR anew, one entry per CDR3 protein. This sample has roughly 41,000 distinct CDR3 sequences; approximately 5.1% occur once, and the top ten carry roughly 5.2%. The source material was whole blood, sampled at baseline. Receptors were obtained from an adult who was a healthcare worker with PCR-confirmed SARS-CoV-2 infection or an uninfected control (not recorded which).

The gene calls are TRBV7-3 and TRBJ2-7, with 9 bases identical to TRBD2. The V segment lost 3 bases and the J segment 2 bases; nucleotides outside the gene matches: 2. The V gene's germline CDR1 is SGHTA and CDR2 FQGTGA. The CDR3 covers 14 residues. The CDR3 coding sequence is TGTGCCAGCAGCTTTGCGGGAGGGCCCTACGAGCAGTACTTC. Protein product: CASSFAGGPYEQYF.

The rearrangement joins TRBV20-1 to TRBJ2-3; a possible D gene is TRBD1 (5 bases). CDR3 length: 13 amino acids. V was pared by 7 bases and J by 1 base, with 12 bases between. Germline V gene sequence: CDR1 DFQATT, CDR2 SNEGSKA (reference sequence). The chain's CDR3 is CSEGDSGTDTQYF. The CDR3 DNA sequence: TGCAGTGAAGGAGACAGCGGCACAGATACGCAGTATTTT.

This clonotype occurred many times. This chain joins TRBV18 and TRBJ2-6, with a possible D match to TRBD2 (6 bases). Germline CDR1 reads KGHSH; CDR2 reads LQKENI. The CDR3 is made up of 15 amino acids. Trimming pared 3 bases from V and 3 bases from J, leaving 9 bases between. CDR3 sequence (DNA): TGTGCCAGCTCACCCATGGGACTTGGGGCCAACGTCCTGACTTTC. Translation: CASSPMGLGANVLTF.

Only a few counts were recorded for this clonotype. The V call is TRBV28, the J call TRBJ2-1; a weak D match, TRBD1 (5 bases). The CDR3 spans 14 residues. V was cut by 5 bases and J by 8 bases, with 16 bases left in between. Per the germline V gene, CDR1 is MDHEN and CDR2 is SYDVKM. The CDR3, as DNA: TGTGCCAGCAGTAAAGCACAGGCAATCGATGAGCAGTTCTTC. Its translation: CASSKAQAIDEQFF.

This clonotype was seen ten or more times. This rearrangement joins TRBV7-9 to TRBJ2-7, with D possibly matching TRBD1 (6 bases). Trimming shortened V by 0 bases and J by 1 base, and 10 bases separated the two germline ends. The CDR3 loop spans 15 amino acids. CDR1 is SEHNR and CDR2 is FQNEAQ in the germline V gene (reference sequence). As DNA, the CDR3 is TGTGCCAGCAGCTTAGCGGCAGGGGCTTCCTACGAGCAGTACTTC. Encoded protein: CASSLAAGASYEQYF.

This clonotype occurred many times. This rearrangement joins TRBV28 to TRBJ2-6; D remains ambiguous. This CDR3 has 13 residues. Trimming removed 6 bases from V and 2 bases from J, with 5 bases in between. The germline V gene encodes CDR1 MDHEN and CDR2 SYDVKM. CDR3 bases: TGTGCCAGCAGAACAGCTGGGGCCAACGTCCTGACTTTC. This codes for CASRTAGANVLTF.

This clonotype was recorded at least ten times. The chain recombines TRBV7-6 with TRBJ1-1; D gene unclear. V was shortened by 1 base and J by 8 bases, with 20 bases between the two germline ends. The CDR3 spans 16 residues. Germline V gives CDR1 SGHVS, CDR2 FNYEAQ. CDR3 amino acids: CASSLGSRVTVGEAFF. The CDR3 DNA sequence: TGTGCCAGCAGCTTAGGTTCGAGGGTCACGGTTGGAGAAGCTTTCTTT.